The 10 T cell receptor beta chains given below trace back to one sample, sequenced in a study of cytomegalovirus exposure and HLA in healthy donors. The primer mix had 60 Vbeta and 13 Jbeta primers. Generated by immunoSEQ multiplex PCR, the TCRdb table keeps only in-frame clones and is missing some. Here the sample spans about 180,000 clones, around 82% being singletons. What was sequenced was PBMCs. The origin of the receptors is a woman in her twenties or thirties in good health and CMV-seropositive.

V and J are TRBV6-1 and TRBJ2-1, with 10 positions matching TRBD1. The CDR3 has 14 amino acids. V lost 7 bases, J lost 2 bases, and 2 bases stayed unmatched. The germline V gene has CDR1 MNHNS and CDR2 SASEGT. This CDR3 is CASTGQGAYNEQFF. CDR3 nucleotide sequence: TGTGCCAGCACTGGACAGGGGGCCTACAATGAGCAGTTCTTC.

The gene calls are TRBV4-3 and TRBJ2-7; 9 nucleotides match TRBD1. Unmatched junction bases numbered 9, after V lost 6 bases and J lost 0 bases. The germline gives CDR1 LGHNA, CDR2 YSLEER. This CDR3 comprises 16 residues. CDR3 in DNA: TGCGCCAGCAGTGGTCCCCGGGACAGGGTCTCCTACGAGCAGTACTTC. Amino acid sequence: CASSGPRDRVSYEQYF.

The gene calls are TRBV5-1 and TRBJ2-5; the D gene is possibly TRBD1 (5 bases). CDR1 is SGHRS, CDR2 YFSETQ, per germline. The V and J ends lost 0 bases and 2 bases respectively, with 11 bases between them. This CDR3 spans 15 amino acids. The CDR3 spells CASSLAIGVQETQYF. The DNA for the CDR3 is TGCGCCAGCAGCTTGGCCATAGGGGTTCAAGAGACCCAGTACTTC.

The DNA of the CDR3 is TGTGCCAGCAGTGAATGGGCAGGGGGTTTCACCGGGGAGCTGTTTTTT. This codes for CASSEWAGGFTGELFF. J is TRBJ2-2 and V is TRBV6-1; 7 bases are a match to TRBD1. V lost 2 bases to trimming and J lost 4 bases; unmatched junction nucleotides: 7. CDR1 MNHNS and CDR2 SASEGT come from the germline V gene. This CDR3 has 16 residues.

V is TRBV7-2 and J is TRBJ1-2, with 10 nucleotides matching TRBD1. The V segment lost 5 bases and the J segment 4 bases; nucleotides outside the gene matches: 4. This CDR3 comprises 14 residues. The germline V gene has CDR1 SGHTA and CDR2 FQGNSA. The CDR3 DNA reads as TGTGCCAGCAGCATAGGGACAGGGGTCTATGGCTACACCTTC. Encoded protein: CASSIGTGVYGYTF.

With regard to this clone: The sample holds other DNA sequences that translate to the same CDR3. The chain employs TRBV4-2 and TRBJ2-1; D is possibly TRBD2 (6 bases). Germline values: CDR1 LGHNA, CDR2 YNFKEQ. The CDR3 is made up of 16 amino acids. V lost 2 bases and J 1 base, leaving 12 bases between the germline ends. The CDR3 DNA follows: TGTGCCAGCAGCCAACCCTCCGGAGGGTCCTACAATGAGCAGTTCTTC. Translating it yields CASSQPSGGSYNEQFF.

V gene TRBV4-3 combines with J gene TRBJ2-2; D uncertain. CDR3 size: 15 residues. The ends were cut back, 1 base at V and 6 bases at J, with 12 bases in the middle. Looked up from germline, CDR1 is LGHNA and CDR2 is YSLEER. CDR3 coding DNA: TGCGCCAGCAGCCAAGGAGGCCGAGACGCCGGGGAGCTGTTTTTT. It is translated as CASSQGGRDAGELFF.

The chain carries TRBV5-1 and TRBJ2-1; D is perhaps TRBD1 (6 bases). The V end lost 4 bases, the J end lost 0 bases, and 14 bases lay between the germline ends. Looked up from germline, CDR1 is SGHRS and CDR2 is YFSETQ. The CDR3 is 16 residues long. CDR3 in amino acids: CASSAGTLSSYNEQFF. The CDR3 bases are TGCGCCAGCAGCGCCGGGACATTGAGCTCCTACAATGAGCAGTTCTTC.

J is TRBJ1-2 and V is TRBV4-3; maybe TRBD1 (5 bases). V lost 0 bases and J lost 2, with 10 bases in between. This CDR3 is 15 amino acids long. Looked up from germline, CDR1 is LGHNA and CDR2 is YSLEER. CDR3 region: CASSQERAGNYGYTF. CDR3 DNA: TGCGCCAGCAGCCAAGAACGAGCAGGGAACTATGGCTACACCTTC.

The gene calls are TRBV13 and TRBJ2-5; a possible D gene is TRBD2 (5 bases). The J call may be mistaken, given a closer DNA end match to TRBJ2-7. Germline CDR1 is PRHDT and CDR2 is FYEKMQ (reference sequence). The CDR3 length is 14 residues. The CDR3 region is CASSLGTSSYEQYF. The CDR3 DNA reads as TGTGCCAGCAGCTTGGGTACTAGCTCCTACGAGCAGTACTTC.